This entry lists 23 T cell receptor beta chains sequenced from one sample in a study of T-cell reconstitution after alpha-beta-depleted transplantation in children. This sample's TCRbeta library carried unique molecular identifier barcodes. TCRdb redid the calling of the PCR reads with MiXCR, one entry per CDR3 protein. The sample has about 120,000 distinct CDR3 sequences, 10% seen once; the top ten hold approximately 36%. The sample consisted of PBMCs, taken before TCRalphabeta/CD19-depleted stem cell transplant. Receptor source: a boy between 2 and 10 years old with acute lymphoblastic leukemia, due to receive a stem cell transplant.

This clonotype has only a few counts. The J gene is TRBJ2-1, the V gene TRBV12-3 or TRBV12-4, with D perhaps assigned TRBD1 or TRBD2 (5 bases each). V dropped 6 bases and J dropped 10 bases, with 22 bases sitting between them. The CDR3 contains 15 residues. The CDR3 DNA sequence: TGTGCCAGCAGCCCTAAAAAGGGACCGAGCCACGAGCAGTTCTTC. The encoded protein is CASSPKKGPSHEQFF.

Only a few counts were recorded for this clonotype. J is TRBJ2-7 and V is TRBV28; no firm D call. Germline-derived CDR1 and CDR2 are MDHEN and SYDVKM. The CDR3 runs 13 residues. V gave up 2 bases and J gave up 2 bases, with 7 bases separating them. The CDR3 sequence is CASSLLKTYEQYF. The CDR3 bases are TGTGCCAGCAGTTTACTAAAAACCTACGAGCAGTACTTC.

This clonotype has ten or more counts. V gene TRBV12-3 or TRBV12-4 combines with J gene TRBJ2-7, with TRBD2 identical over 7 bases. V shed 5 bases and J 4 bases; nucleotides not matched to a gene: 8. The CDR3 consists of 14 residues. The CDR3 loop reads CASSGWGGRYEQYF. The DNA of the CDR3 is TGTGCCAGCAGTGGATGGGGGGGGAGATACGAGCAGTACTTC.

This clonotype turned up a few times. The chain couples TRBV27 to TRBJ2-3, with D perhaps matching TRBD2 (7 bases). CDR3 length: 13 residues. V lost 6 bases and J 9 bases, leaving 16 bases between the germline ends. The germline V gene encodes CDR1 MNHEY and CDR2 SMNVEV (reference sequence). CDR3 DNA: TGTGCCAGCAGAAAAGGGGGGGAAGACACGCAGTATTTT. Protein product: CASRKGGEDTQYF.

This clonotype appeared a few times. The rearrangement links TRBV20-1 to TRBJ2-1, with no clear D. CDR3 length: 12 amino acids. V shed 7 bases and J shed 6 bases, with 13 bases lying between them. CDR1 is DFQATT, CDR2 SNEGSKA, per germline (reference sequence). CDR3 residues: CSEDFLGNEQFF. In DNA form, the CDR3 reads TGCAGTGAAGACTTTCTGGGCAATGAGCAGTTCTTC.

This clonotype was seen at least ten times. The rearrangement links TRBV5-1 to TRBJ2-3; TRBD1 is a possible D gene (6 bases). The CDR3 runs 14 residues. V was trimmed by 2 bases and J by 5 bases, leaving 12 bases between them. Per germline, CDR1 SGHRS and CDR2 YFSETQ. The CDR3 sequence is CASSLNRAGDTQYF. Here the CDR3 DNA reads TGCGCCAGCAGCTTAAACAGGGCGGGAGATACGCAGTATTTT. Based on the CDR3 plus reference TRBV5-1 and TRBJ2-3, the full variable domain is KAGVTQTPRYLIKTRGQQVTLSCSPISGHRSVSWYQQTPGQGLQFLFEYFSETQRNKGNFPGRFSGRQFSNSRSEMNVSTLELGDSALYLCASSLNRAGDTQYFGPGTRLTVL.

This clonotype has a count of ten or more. The CDR3 DNA follows: TGCAGTGCTCCTAAAAGGGCCTTCACAGATACGCAGTATTTT. This translates into CSAPKRAFTDTQYF. The chain combines TRBV20-1 with TRBJ2-3; no clear D gene. The CDR3 spans 14 residues. The V gene lost 5 bases and the J gene lost 2 bases, with 14 bases spanning the gap. The V gene's germline CDR1 is DFQATT and CDR2 SNEGSKA (reference sequence).

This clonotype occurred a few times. This CDR3 is CASSLGGGARYEQYF. The CDR3 DNA sequence: TGTGCCAGCAGTTTAGGTGGGGGGGCACGGTACGAGCAGTACTTC. V gene TRBV28 combines with J gene TRBJ2-7, with D possibly matching TRBD2 (7 bases). The CDR3 sequence is 15 residues long. Deletions cut 2 bases from V and 4 bases from J, with 15 bases between. Germline CDR1 and CDR2: MDHEN and SYDVKM.

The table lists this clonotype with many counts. The CDR3 loop is CASSRPSRNGSRDSGANVLTF. Written as DNA, the CDR3 is TGTGCCAGCAGCCGCCCCTCTCGAAACGGGAGTAGAGATTCTGGGGCCAACGTCCTGACTTTC. V gene TRBV6-2 or TRBV6-3 combines with J gene TRBJ2-6, with a tentative D call TRBD2 (6 bases). This CDR3 region has 21 residues. Trimming removed 6 bases at V and 1 base at J, with 28 bases between. CDR1 and CDR2 from the germline V gene are MNHEY and SVGEGT.

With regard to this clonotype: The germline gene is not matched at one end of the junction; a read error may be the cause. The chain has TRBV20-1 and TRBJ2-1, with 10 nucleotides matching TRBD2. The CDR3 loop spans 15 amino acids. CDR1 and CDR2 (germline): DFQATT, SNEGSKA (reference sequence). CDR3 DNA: TGCAGTGCTAGAGATCTAGCGGGAGATCTCAATGATCAGTTCTTC. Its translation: CSARDLAGDLNDQFF.

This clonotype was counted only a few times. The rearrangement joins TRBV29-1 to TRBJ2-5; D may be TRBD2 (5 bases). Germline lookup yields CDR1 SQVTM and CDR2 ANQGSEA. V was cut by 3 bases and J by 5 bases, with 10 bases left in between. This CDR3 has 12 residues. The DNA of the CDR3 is TGCAGCGTTGAGCGGGTTATGGAGACCCAGTACTTC. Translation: CSVERVMETQYF.

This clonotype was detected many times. This CDR3 reads CASSLEASGEAFF. CDR3 nucleotides: TGTGCCAGCAGCTTGGAAGCCTCAGGTGAAGCTTTCTTT. V is TRBV5-5 and J is TRBJ1-1; no firm D call. The CDR3 contains 13 residues. Between the trimmed V and J ends, which lost 0 bases and 7 bases, there was a span of 10 bases. Germline CDR1 is SGHKS and CDR2 is YYEKEE (reference sequence).

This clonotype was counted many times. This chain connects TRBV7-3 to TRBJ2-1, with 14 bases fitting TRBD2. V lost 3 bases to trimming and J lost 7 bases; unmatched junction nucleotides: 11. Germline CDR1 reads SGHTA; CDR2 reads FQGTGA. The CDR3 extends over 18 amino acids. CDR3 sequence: CASSLQGLAGVSANEQFF. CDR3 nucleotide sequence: TGTGCCAGCAGCTTGCAGGGACTAGCGGGAGTTTCCGCGAATGAGCAGTTCTTC.

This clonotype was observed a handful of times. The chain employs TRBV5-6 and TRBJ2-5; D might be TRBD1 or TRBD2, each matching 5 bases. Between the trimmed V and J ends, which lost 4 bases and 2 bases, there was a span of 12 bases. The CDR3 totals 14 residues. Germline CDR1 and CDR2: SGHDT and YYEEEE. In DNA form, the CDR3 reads TGTGCCAGCAGCCCGGGACCCAATCAAGAGACCCAGTACTTC. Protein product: CASSPGPNQETQYF.

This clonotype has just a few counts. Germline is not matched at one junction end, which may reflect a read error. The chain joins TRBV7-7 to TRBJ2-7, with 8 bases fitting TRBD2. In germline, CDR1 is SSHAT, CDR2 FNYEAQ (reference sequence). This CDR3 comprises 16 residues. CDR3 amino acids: CASTPKRTSMPYEQYF. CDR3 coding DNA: TGTGCTAGCACTCCAAAGAGGACTAGCATGCCCTACGAGCAGTACTTC. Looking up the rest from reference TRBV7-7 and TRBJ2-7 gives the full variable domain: GAGVSQSPRYKVTKRGQDVTLRCDPISSHATLYWYQQALGQGPEFLTYFNYEAQPDKSGLPSDRFSAERPEGSISTLTIQRTEQRDSAMYRCASTPKRTSMPYEQYFGPGTRLTVT.

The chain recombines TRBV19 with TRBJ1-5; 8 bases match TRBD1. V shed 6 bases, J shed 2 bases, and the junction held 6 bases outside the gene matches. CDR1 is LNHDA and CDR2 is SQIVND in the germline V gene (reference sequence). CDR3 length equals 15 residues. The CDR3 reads CASRPTGAGNQPQHF. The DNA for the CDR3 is TGTGCCAGTAGACCGACAGGGGCCGGCAATCAGCCCCAGCATTTT.

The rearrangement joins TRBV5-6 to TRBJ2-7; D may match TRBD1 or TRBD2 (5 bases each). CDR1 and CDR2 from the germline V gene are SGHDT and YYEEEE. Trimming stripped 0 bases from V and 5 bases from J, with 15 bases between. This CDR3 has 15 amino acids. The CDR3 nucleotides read TGTGCCAGCAGCTTGGAGAGGGACGTCGGAGACGAGCAGTACTTC. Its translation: CASSLERDVGDEQYF.

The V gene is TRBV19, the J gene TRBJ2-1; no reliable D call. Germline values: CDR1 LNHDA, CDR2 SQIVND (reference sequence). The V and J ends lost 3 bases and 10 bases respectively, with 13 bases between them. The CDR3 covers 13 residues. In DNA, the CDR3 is TGTGCCAGTAGTATGTTGGGTTTCGGGGAGCAGTTCTTC. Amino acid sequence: CASSMLGFGEQFF.

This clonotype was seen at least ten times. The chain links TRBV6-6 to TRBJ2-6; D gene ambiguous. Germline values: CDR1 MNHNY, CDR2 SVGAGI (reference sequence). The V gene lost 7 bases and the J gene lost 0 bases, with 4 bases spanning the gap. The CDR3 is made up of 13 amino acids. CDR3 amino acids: CASTGSGANVLTF. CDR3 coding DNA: TGTGCCAGCACCGGCTCTGGGGCCAACGTCCTGACTTTC.

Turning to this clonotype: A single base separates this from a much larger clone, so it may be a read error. For the CDR3, the DNA is TGCGCCAGCAATCCGAGACAGGGGGCGGCTGGGGCCAACGTCCTGACTTTC. It specifies CASNPRQGAAGANVLTF. The chain joins TRBV5-1 to TRBJ2-6; TRBD1 aligns across 10 bases. CDR1 and CDR2 (germline): SGHRS, YFSETQ. The CDR3 is 17 residues long. Unmatched junction bases numbered 8, after V lost 6 bases and J lost 2 bases.

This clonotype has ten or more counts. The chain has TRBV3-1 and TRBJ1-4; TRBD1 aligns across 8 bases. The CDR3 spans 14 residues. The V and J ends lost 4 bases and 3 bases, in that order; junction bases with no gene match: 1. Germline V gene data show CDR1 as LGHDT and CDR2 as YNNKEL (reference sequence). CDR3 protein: CASSPQGANEKLFF. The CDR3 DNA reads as TGTGCCAGCAGCCCACAGGGGGCTAATGAAAAACTGTTTTTT.

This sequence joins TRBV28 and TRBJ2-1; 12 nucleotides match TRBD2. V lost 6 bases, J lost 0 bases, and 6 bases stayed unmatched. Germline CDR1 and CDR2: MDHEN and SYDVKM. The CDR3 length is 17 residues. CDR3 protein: CASSLTSGRSSYNEQFF. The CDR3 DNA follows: TGTGCCAGCAGCCTGACTAGCGGGAGAAGCTCCTACAATGAGCAGTTCTTC. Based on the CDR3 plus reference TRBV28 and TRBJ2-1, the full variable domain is DVKVTQSSRYLVKRTGEKVFLECVQDMDHENMFWYRQDPGLGLRLIYFSYDVKMKEKGDIPEGYSVSREKKERFSLILESASTNQTSMYLCASSLTSGRSSYNEQFFGPGTRLTVL.

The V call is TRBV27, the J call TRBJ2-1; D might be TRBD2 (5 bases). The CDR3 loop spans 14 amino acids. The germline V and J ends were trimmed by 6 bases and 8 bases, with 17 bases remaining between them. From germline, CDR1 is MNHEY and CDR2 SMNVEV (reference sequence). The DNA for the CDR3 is TGTGCCAGCAGCCGCCCCGGACTTCTTTATGAGCAGTTCTTC. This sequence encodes CASSRPGLLYEQFF.